This T cell receptor beta chain was captured in a study of cytomegalovirus exposure and HLA in healthy donors. Study-wide background: Later analysis reported that the 110 or so validation repertoires shared the platform of the 650 to 700 first-cohort repertoires.

This CDR3 region has 14 residues. CDR1 is SGHAT, CDR2 FQNNGV, per germline. Trimming cost V 6 bases and J 5 bases; bases outside gene matches: 6. Assay: immunoSEQ multiplex PCR; the TCRdb copy retains only in-frame clones and omits some. The table records more than 100,000 clones, 88% of them present only once. The clonotype was recovered from a young man in good health and CMV-seronegative. Source material: PBMCs. The chain combines TRBV11-2 with TRBJ2-2; TRBD1 aligns across 7 bases. The CDR3 nucleotides are TGTGCCAGCAGTCGGGACAGTTTGACCGGGGAGCTGTTTTTT. This translates into CASSRDSLTGELFF.